This T cell receptor beta chain emerged from a study of blood T cell repertoires in COVID-19 (dated by TCRdb to 2020 to 2022). About the full investigation: Collaborator samples came from the United States, Italy and Spain and covered acute and convalescent phases of COVID-19. Where HLA class I and class II types were available, the types were taken from metadata supplied by the sample provider, not from assay-based typing. Subjects who had been exposed to COVID-19, were actively infected with it, or had recovered from it provided the deeply sampled blood TCRbeta repertoires that made up the dataset. Samples were obtained from the ongoing ImmuneRACE study (first 160 participants) and from about 1,300 subjects provided by 6 global collaborators. The prospective study material was composed of cDNA or gDNA derived from T cells, B-cell-depleted T cells, or PBMCs. The repertoires were made available in a free public database intended to serve as a resource for research on the immune response to SARS-CoV-2. A de-identified subject ID, COVID-19 status, age in years and sex were almost always included in the sample metadata.

Each collaborating institution followed its own protocols to collect whole blood in K2EDTA tubes. For TCRbeta analysis, collaborators shipped samples in one of three forms: frozen whole blood, isolated PBMCs, or DNA extracted from either of those sample types. TCRbeta CDR3 regions were amplified from genomic DNA using the immunoSEQ Assay, a bias-controlled multiplex PCR. On the study's bioinformatics: Within the assay, amplification of reference gene primers was used to estimate how many nucleated cells each sample contained. To quantify the absolute abundance of each unique TCRbeta CDR3 rearrangement, sequence reads were collapsed and filtered. Productive Simpson clonality was computed per sample as the square root of Simpson's diversity index over productive rearrangements. This immuneACCESS table, as held by TCRdb, lists in-frame sequences with V and J called but not all clones. Of the missing ones, under half trace to an unresolved V gene in checked studies; the others have no known cause. Clone size and the V and J calls come from that table; the DNA yielded D and trimming. The sample table holds around 250,000 clones, of which approximately 77% were seen once. Of the sample, roughly 3.1% is held by the ten largest clones.

General conclusions and limits of the study: How much clinical and demographic metadata was included differed by source and by participant, and the metadata was provided uncurated.

V ends up 0 bases short and J 4 bases short, with an unmatched junction base count of 4. The CDR3 starts with the cysteine, ends with the phenylalanine, and has 16 residues. Of the read, only the CDR3 DNA is kept; its 48 bases are in frame from base 1. CDR1 and CDR2, looked up from the germline V gene, are LGHNA and YNFKEQ. With respect to this clone: It has no known antigen specificity. Nothing much larger sits one base from this clone, and base qualities are not available.

The receptor chain draws on TRBV4-2 and TRBJ1-2; TRBD1 lines up with 11 middle nucleotides. The specimen was peripheral blood. The sequence was obtained from a woman in her late teens or twenties with acute or convalescent COVID-19. The CDR3 protein sequence reads: CASSQERTGGGYGYTF. The sequence in DNA is TGTGCCAGCAGCCAAGAAAGGACAGGGGGCGGCTATGGCTACACCTTC.